Listed below are T cell receptor beta chains from one sample, sequenced in a study of T cell changes during pregnancy in multiple sclerosis. Sequencing used immunoSEQ multiplex PCR; TCRdb keeps in-frame clones, though not all of them. Of roughly 54,000 clones in the sample, around 93% were seen once. Sequenced material: CD4+ T cells from peripheral blood mononuclear cells, taken after pregnancy. These receptors were taken from a female donor with multiple sclerosis, enrolled in a pregnancy study. Each CDR3 is given with its conserved first and last residue. The D gene is left open where the match is weak. Expanded clones are given a class, and other clones once, few, many or no size at all.

d_call,j_call,v_call,clone_size,cdr3_nt,cdr3_aa
TRBD1,TRBJ1-6,TRBV2,.,TGTGCCAGCGACAGGGCCGAAAATTCACCCCTCCACTTT,CASDRAENSPLHF
.,TRBJ1-5,TRBV2,.,TGTGCCAGCAGTGTGTCCGGGATATATAGCAATCAGCCCCAGCATTTT,CASSVSGIYSNQPQHF
TRBD1,TRBJ2-7,TRBV2,.,TGTGCCAGCAGTGACGGCAGGGGGAACTACGAGCAGTACTTC,CASSDGRGNYEQYF
TRBD2,TRBJ2-7,TRBV19,once,TGTGCCAGTAGGGGGGGGTTCGAGCAGTACTTC,CASRGGFEQYF
.,TRBJ1-5,TRBV19,few,TGTGCCACCTCCGTATACTTAGTCCCGAGCAATCAGCCCCAGCATTTT,CATSVYLVPSNQPQHF
.,TRBJ1-2,TRBV6-5,.,TGTGCCAGCAGACCCGGGGGTGCCAACCTCGGCTACACCTTC,CASRPGGANLGYTF
.,TRBJ2-3,TRBV7-3,.,TGTGCCAGCAGCCCCGGTCTCCCAACAGATACGCAGTATTTT,CASSPGLPTDTQYF
TRBD1,TRBJ1-1,TRBV7-2,.,TGTGCCAGCAGCAACAGACTAAAAACAGGGGGCGGGGCTGAAGCTTTCTTT,CASSNRLKTGGGAEAFF
.,TRBJ1-1,TRBV4-3,.,TGCGCCAGTAGCCAAGGGGTCCGCGGGAACACTGAAGCTTTCTTT,CASSQGVRGNTEAFF
.,TRBJ2-7,TRBV19,.,TGTGCCAGTAGTATCTCGGGAGCGGTCTACGAGCAGTACTTC,CASSISGAVYEQYF
TRBD2,TRBJ2-3,TRBV19,.,TGTGCCAGTAGTATCCCCACTAGCGGGGGGAATACGCAGTATTTT,CASSIPTSGGNTQYF
TRBD1,TRBJ1-4,TRBV6-5,.,TGTGCCAGCAGTTACTCGACGGGGACAGGGGATGAAAAACTGTTTTTT,CASSYSTGTGDEKLFF
TRBD2,TRBJ2-7,TRBV7-8,.,TGTGCCAGCAGCCCCCCTAGCGGGGGAATAGAGTACTTC,CASSPPSGGIEYF
TRBD1,TRBJ1-4,TRBV7-2,.,TGTGCCAGCAGCCTAAGGGGACAGCACAATGAAAAACTGTTTTTT,CASSLRGQHNEKLFF
.,TRBJ2-7,TRBV4-3,.,TGCGCCAGCAGCCAAGATGCCAGGGGCTACGAGCAGTACTTC,CASSQDARGYEQYF
TRBD2,TRBJ2-5,TRBV7-2,.,TGTGCCAGCCAGACTAGCGGTTCCCCAGGAACCCAGTACTTC,CASQTSGSPGTQYF
.,TRBJ1-2,TRBV4-3,.,TGCGCCAGCAGCCAAGATGCGGGTTCCCTTAACTATGGCTACACCTTC,CASSQDAGSLNYGYTF
TRBD2,TRBJ2-5,TRBV7-2,.,TGTGCCAGCAGTCGCGGGGGGGCCGTAGAGACCCAGTACTTC,CASSRGGAVETQYF
TRBD2,TRBJ2-1,TRBV19,.,TGTGCCAGTAGTTCGAGCGGGGGGCTCAATGAGCAGTTCTTC,CASSSSGGLNEQFF
.,TRBJ1-1,TRBV18,.,TGTGCCAGCTCACCAGCCAGGGGACAGAACACTGAAGCTTTCTTT,CASSPARGQNTEAFF
.,TRBJ2-3,TRBV7-3,.,TGTGCCAGGGAGGGGGCAGTGACAGATACGCAGTATTTT,CAREGAVTDTQYF
TRBD1,TRBJ1-2,TRBV9,.,TGTGCCAGCAGCCCCCGACAGGGGAGAGGCTACACCTTC,CASSPRQGRGYTF
.,TRBJ1-1,TRBV6-5,.,TGTGCCAGCATCCAATATCGGGGGGACACTGAAGCTTTCTTT,CASIQYRGDTEAFF
.,TRBJ1-2,TRBV25-1,.,TGTGCCAGCAGTGACCTCACTTCTCCCGTCCTCTATGGCTACACCTTC,CASSDLTSPVLYGYTF
TRBD1,TRBJ1-2,TRBV9,.,TGTGCCAGCAGCGGGGCAGGGGGCGCCTATGGCTACACCTTC,CASSGAGGAYGYTF